The 20 T cell receptor beta chains below come from one sample, sequenced in a study of T-cell memory formation after mild COVID-19. TCRdb re-called the 5' RACE reads with MiXCR, one entry per CDR3 protein. The sample holds roughly 350,000 distinct CDR3 sequences, roughly 13% seen once. The sequenced sample was PBMCs or a T cell subset sorted from them (not recorded which). Source of these receptors: a young man who had mild COVID-19 (a few samples of this study predate the infection). Cell type and time point are not known.

This clonotype was picked up a small number of times. The chain joins TRBV3-1 to TRBJ1-1; D possibly corresponds to TRBD1 (6 bases). Germline V lookup: CDR1 LGHDT, CDR2 YNNKEL (reference sequence). This CDR3 region has 15 residues. Trimming shortened V by 4 bases and J by 4 bases, and 16 bases separated the two germline ends. CDR3 protein: CASSPTQGFVTEAFF. The DNA of the CDR3 is TGTGCCAGCAGCCCTACCCAGGGGTTCGTCACTGAAGCTTTCTTT.

The chain has TRBV3-1 and TRBJ2-7, with 10 bases matching TRBD2. J was trimmed by 5 bases and V by 6 bases; bases with no gene match: 10. There are 15 residues in the CDR3. Germline V gene data show CDR1 as LGHDT and CDR2 as YNNKEL (reference sequence). The CDR3 spells CASSDTAGGQNEQYF. For the CDR3, the DNA is TGTGCCAGCAGTGATACAGCGGGGGGGCAGAACGAGCAGTACTTC.

The chain recombines TRBV21-1 with TRBJ2-7; the D call TRBD2 from the table was never checked on the DNA. TRBV21-1 represents a pseudogene. This CDR3 region has 17 residues. The CDR3 reads CASSALGLGMNYYEQYV. The CDR3 DNA follows: TGTGCCAGCAGCGCCCTCGGGTTAGGGATGAACTACTACGAGCAGTACGTC.

This clonotype has a handful of counts. V and J are TRBV12-3 or TRBV12-4 and TRBJ1-2; weak D call: TRBD1 (5 bases). With 5 bases removed from V and 8 bases from J, the gap between germline ends came to 12 bases. This CDR3 is built from 12 residues. The chain's CDR3 is CASSGGGYGYTF. The CDR3 nucleotides read TGTGCCAGCAGTGGGGGAGGTTACGGCTACACCTTC.

There are a few counts of this clonotype. The chain couples TRBV7-2 to TRBJ1-2; TRBD1 matches 7 bases. Germline CDR1 SGHTA, CDR2 FQGNSA. V lost 2 bases and J lost 6; bases outside the gene matches: 6. This CDR3 has 14 residues. The CDR3 region has the DNA TGTGCCAGCAGCTTACAGGGGGGGCCGAATGGCTACACCTTC. This sequence encodes CASSLQGGPNGYTF.

V is TRBV20-1 and J is TRBJ1-5, with 7 bases lining up with TRBD1. The CDR3 sequence is 14 residues long. The germline V gene encodes CDR1 DFQATT and CDR2 SNEGSKA (reference sequence). J was trimmed by 5 bases and V by 1 base; bases with no gene match: 5. This chain's CDR3 is CSARVPGGYQPQHF. CDR3 coding DNA: TGCAGTGCTAGAGTCCCAGGGGGTTATCAGCCCCAGCATTTT.

The rearrangement joins TRBV7-2 to TRBJ1-1, with D uncertain. CDR1 is SGHTA, CDR2 FQGNSA, per germline. There are 14 residues in the CDR3. With 5 bases removed from V and 1 base from J, the gap between germline ends came to 11 bases. CDR3 loop: CASSPRLSNTEAFF. The CDR3 region has the DNA TGTGCCAGCAGCCCCAGGCTGTCGAACACTGAAGCTTTCTTT.

This clonotype has more than one count but fewer than ten. The chain links TRBV7-2 to TRBJ1-2, with TRBD1 identical over 7 bases. This CDR3 is built from 14 residues. The germline V gene has CDR1 SGHTA and CDR2 FQGNSA. V lost 2 bases, J lost 3 bases, and 3 bases stayed unmatched. Written as DNA, the CDR3 is TGTGCCAGCAGCTTACCAGGGACAGACTATGGCTACACCTTC. Residues: CASSLPGTDYGYTF.

This clonotype was counted at least ten times. The rearrangement joins TRBV5-1 to TRBJ2-7; D is ambiguous. CDR1 and CDR2 (germline): SGHRS, YFSETQ. The CDR3 extends over 15 amino acids. V was trimmed by 3 bases and J by 6 bases, leaving 19 bases between them. CDR3 loop: CASSSRGRTDIEQYF. The CDR3 DNA sequence: TGCGCCAGCAGCTCCCGAGGACGGACCGATATCGAGCAGTACTTC.

This clonotype was counted at least ten times. The rearrangement uses TRBV5-1 and TRBJ1-2, with 7 bases fitting TRBD1. The CDR3 is 15 amino acids. The J segment lost 2 bases and the V segment lost 4 bases, leaving 8 bases of the junction unmatched. Germline V CDR1 and CDR2: SGHRS, YFSETQ. CDR3 protein: CASSLGTALNYGYTF. The CDR3 DNA reads TGCGCCAGCAGCCTCGGGACAGCCCTAAACTATGGCTACACCTTC.

The CDR3 sequence: CSARDGLQPQHF. CDR3 coding DNA: TGCAGTGCTAGAGATGGTCTTCAGCCCCAGCATTTT. The genes are TRBV20-1 and TRBJ1-5, with D unclear. Between the trimmed V and J ends, which lost 0 bases and 6 bases, there was a span of 6 bases. CDR3 size: 12 residues. The germline V gene has CDR1 DFQATT and CDR2 SNEGSKA (reference sequence).

This clonotype appeared a few times. The chain links TRBV7-3 to TRBJ2-1; D ambiguous. V was clipped by 2 bases and J by 2 bases, with 10 bases between them. The V gene's germline CDR1 is SGHTA and CDR2 FQGTGA. The CDR3 spans 15 residues. DNA for the CDR3: TGTGCCAGCAGCTTACGCTCCCGTACCTACAATGAGCAGTTCTTC. Its translation is CASSLRSRTYNEQFF. The full variable domain, completed using reference TRBV7-3 and TRBJ2-1, is GAGVSQTPSNKVTEKGKYVELRCDPISGHTALYWYRQSLGQGPEFLIYFQGTGAADDSGLPNDRFFAVRPEGSVSTLKIQRTERGDSAVYLCASSLRSRTYNEQFFGPGTRLTVL.

Only a few counts were recorded for this clonotype. V usage is TRBV12-3 or TRBV12-4 and J usage is TRBJ2-6; TRBD1 is a possible D gene (6 bases). V lost 10 bases and J 0 bases, leaving 16 bases between the germline ends. This CDR3 comprises 16 residues. The DNA of the CDR3 is TGTGCCACCAGGCTTACAGGGTCCTCTGGGGCCAACGTCCTGACTTTC. Translating it yields CATRLTGSSGANVLTF.

There are a few counts of this clonotype. The genes are TRBV28 and TRBJ1-2; tentatively, D is TRBD1 (5 bases). In germline, CDR1 is MDHEN, CDR2 SYDVKM. The V end was cut by 5 bases, the J end by 2 bases, with 18 bases between. The CDR3 runs 16 residues. CDR3 protein: CASSRVPGRLNYGYTF. For the CDR3, the DNA is TGTGCCAGCAGTCGTGTGCCGGGGCGCCTAAACTATGGCTACACCTTC.

There are a few counts of this clonotype. The chain uses TRBV18 and TRBJ2-2; D gene uncertain. Trimming removed 4 bases at V and 0 bases at J, with 9 bases between. Germline CDR1 is KGHSH and CDR2 is LQKENI. This CDR3 comprises 15 residues. CDR3 sequence: CASSRPQTNTGELFF. CDR3 coding DNA: TGTGCCAGCTCACGACCCCAGACGAACACCGGGGAGCTGTTTTTT.

The genes are TRBV10-3 and TRBJ1-1, with TRBD1 as a possible D gene (5 bases). The CDR3 consists of 15 residues. V lost 7 bases and J lost 1, with 16 bases in between. Germline CDR1 reads ENHRY; CDR2 reads SYGVKD. The CDR3 sequence is CAITAGRFGNTEAFF. The CDR3 DNA sequence: TGTGCCATCACCGCAGGGCGGTTTGGGAACACTGAAGCTTTCTTT.

The chain uses TRBV6-5 and TRBJ2-7, with D unresolved. Germline-derived CDR1 and CDR2 are MNHEY and SVGAGI. The CDR3 totals 13 residues. The V end lost 0 bases, the J end lost 6 bases, and 9 bases lay between the germline ends. The CDR3 reads CASSYSRVGEQYV. CDR3 in DNA: TGTGCCAGCAGTTACTCGAGAGTTGGCGAGCAGTACGTC.

This clonotype was detected only a few times. The chain has TRBV11-1 and TRBJ1-2, with 7 bases that match TRBD1. Losses at the gene ends were 8 bases for V and 9 bases for J; bases not matched to a gene: 18. The CDR3 length is 15 residues. The germline gives CDR1 SGHAT, CDR2 FQDESV (reference sequence). CDR3 in amino acids: CASHPVRRGHSRYTF. CDR3 sequence (DNA): TGTGCCAGCCACCCGGTTCGGAGGGGGCATTCCCGCTACACCTTC.

This chain joins TRBV5-3 and TRBJ1-2, with D unresolved. TRBV5-3 is an ORF, and what it does is uncertain. The length of the CDR3 is 15 residues. V was pared by 4 bases and J by 6 bases, with 19 bases between. The CDR3 nucleotides read TGTGCCAGAAGCACTGGTCAGTCGGCCCCTCATGGCTACACCTTC. Amino acids: CARSTGQSAPHGYTF.

This clonotype was seen a handful of times. The V and J genes are TRBV7-2 and TRBJ1-1; 7 bases fit TRBD1. The germline V gene has CDR1 SGHTA and CDR2 FQGNSA. The CDR3 is made up of 15 amino acids. J was trimmed by 5 bases and V by 5 bases; bases with no gene match: 11. The DNA of the CDR3 is TGTGCCAGCAGCCCAGCGGGACAGCGCCTGACTGAAGCTTTCTTT. It specifies CASSPAGQRLTEAFF.